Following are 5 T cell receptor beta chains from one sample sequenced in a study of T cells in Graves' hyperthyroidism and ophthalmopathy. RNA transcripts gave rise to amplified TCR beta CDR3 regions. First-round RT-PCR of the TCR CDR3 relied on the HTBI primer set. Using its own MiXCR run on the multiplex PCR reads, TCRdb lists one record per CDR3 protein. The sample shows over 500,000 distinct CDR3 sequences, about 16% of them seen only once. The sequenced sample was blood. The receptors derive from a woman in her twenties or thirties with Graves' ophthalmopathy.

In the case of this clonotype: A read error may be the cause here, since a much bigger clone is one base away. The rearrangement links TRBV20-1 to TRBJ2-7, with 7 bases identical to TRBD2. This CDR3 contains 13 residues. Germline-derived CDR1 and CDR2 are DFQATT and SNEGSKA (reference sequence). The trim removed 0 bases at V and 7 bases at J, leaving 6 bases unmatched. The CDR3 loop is CSARERAGREQYF. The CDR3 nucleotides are TGCAGTGCTAGAGAAAGAGCGGGAAGGGAGCAGTACTTC.

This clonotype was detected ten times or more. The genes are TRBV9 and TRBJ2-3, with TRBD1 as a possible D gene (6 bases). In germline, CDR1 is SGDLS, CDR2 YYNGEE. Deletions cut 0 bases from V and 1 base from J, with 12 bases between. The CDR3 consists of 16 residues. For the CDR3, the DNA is TGTGCCAGCAGCGTAGATGGGTGGACAGGCACAGATACGCAGTATTTT. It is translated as CASSVDGWTGTDTQYF.

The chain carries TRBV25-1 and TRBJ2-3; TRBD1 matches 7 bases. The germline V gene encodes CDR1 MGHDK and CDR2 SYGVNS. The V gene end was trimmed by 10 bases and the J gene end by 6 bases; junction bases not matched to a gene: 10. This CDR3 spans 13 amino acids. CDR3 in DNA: TGTGCCACCCTCGGGACAGCCGAGGATACGCAGTATTTT. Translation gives CATLGTAEDTQYF.

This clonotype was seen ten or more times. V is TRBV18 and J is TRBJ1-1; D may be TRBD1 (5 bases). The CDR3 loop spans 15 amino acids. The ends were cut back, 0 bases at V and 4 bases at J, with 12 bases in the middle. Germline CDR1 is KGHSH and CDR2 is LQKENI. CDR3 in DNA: TGTGCCAGCTCACCACCGGGGGAGGTGGGCACTGAAGCTTTCTTT. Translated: CASSPPGEVGTEAFF.

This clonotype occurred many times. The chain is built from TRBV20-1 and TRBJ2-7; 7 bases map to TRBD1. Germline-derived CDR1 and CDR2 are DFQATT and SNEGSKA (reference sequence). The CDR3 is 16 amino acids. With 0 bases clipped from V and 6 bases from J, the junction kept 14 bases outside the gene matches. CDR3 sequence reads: CSAREHHRTGEVEQYF. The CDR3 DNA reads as TGCAGTGCTAGAGAACACCACAGGACAGGAGAGGTCGAGCAGTACTTC.